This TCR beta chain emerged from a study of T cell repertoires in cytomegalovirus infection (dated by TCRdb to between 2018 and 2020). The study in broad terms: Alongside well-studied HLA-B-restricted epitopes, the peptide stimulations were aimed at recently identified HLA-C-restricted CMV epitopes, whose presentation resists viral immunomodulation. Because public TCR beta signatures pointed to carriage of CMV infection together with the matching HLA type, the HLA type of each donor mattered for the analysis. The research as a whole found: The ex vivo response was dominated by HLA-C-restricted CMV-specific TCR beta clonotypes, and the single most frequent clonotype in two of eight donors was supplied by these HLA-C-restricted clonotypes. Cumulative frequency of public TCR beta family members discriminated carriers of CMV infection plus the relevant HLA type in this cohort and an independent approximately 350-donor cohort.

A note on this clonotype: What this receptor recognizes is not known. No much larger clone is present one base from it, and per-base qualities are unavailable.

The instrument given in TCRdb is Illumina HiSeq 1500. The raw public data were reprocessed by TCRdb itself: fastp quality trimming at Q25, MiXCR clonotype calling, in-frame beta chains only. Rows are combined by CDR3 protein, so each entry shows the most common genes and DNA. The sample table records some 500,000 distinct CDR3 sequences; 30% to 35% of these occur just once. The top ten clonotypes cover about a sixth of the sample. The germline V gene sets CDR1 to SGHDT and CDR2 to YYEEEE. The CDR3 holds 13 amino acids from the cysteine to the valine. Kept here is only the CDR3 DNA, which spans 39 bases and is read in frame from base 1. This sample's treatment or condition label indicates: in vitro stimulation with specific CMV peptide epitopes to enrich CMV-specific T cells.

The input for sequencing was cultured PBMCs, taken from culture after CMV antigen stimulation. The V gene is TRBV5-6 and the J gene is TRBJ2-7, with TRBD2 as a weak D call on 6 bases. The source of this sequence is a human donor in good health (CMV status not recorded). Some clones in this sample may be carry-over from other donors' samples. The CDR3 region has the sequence CASSLTGTYGQYV. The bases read TGTGCCAGCAGTTTAACCGGGACTTACGGGCAGTACGTC.